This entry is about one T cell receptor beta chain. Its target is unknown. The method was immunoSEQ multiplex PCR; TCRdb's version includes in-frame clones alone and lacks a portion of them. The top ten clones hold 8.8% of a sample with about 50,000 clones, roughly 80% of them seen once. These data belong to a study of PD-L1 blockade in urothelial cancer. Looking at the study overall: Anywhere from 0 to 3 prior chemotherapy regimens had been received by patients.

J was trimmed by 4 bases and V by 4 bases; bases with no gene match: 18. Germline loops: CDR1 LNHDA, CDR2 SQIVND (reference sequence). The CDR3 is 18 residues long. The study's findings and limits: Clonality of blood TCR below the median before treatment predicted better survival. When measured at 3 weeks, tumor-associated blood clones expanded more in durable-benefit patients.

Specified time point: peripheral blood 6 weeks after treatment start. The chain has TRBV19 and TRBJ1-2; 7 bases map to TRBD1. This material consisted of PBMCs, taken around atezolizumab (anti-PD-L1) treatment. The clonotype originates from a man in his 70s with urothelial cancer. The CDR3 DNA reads TGTGCCAGTAGTACCAGGGGGAGGAATTCCCCTAACGGCTATGGCTACACCTTC. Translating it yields CASSTRGRNSPNGYGYTF.